These T cell receptor beta chains were read from a single sample in a study of T-cell memory formation after mild COVID-19. MiXCR was run by TCRdb on the 5' RACE reads, yielding one entry per CDR3 protein. The sample consists of approximately 400,000 distinct CDR3 sequences, around 17% of them appearing once. Sequencing input: PBMCs or a T cell subset sorted from them (not recorded which). These receptors were taken from a man aged 18 to 30 who had mild COVID-19 (a few samples of this study predate the infection). Cell type and time point are not known. The CDR3 runs from the conserved cysteine through the conserved F or W. The D gene is left open where the match is weak. Clone size is stated in some rows and not others, as once, few, many or a class when expanded.

V gene: TRBV14; D gene: -; clone size: few; J gene: TRBJ1-1; CDR3 protein: CASSPTARQAFF; CDR3 DNA: TGTGCCAGCAGCCCTACAGCAAGACAAGCTTTCTTT
V gene: TRBV7-9; D gene: -; clone size: -; J gene: TRBJ1-2; CDR3 protein: CASSLDLDYGYTF; CDR3 DNA: TGTGCCAGCAGCTTAGATTTGGACTATGGCTACACCTTC
V gene: TRBV20-1; D gene: -; clone size: -; J gene: TRBJ1-2; CDR3 protein: CSARRTLGGYTF; CDR3 DNA: TGCAGTGCGAGGCGTACCCTTGGGGGCTACACCTTC
V gene: TRBV7-2; D gene: -; clone size: -; J gene: TRBJ2-1; CDR3 protein: CASSFPVRGRYSNEQFF; CDR3 DNA: TGTGCCAGCAGCTTCCCCGTGAGGGGAAGGTACTCCAATGAGCAGTTCTTC
V gene: TRBV7-6; D gene: -; clone size: -; J gene: TRBJ2-3; CDR3 protein: CASSQGGHFTDTQYF; CDR3 DNA: TGTGCCAGCAGCCAAGGGGGGCATTTCACAGATACGCAGTATTTT
V gene: TRBV4-3; D gene: -; clone size: -; J gene: TRBJ1-2; CDR3 protein: CASSQVMQPGNYGYTF; CDR3 DNA: TGCGCCAGCAGCCAAGTTATGCAGCCTGGTAACTATGGCTACACCTTC
V gene: TRBV29-1; D gene: -; clone size: few; J gene: TRBJ1-1; CDR3 protein: CSVAVQLMNTEAFF; CDR3 DNA: TGCAGCGTTGCTGTTCAGTTAATGAACACTGAAGCTTTCTTT
V gene: TRBV11-2; D gene: -; clone size: -; J gene: TRBJ1-3; CDR3 protein: CASSLSGILSGNTIYF; CDR3 DNA: TGTGCCAGCAGCCTATCAGGGATACTCTCTGGAAACACCATATATTTT
V gene: TRBV29-1; D gene: -; clone size: -; J gene: TRBJ1-2; CDR3 protein: CSVGVSYGYTF; CDR3 DNA: TGCAGCGTGGGAGTCAGCTATGGCTACACCTTC
V gene: TRBV7-6; D gene: TRBD1; clone size: few; J gene: TRBJ2-7; CDR3 protein: CASSQDRGWDEQYF; CDR3 DNA: TGTGCCAGCAGCCAAGACAGGGGTTGGGACGAGCAGTACTTC
V gene: TRBV6-5; D gene: -; clone size: few; J gene: TRBJ2-1; CDR3 protein: CASRPGRGHNEQFF; CDR3 DNA: TGTGCCAGCCGCCCAGGGCGGGGGCATAATGAGCAGTTCTTC
V gene: TRBV11-2; D gene: TRBD1; clone size: few; J gene: TRBJ1-2; CDR3 protein: CASSLAYRGSIYGYTF; CDR3 DNA: TGTGCCAGCAGCTTAGCCTACAGGGGATCCATCTATGGCTACACCTTC
V gene: TRBV7-2; D gene: -; clone size: -; J gene: TRBJ2-3; CDR3 protein: CASSLISW; CDR3 DNA: TGTGCCAGCAGCCTAATAAGTTGG
V gene: TRBV9; D gene: TRBD2; clone size: -; J gene: TRBJ2-5; CDR3 protein: CASSVEGLAGVETQYF; CDR3 DNA: TGTGCCAGCAGCGTAGAAGGACTAGCGGGGGTGGAGACCCAGTACTTC
V gene: TRBV21-1; D gene: -; clone size: -; J gene: TRBJ2-1; CDR3 protein: CASSKGVGQGRGEQFF; CDR3 DNA: TGTGCCAGCAGCAAAGGGGTGGGACAGGGTAGGGGTGAGCAGTTCTTC
V gene: TRBV7-2; D gene: TRBD2; clone size: many; J gene: TRBJ2-7; CDR3 protein: CASSSTSGAFYEQYF; CDR3 DNA: TGTGCCAGCAGCTCAACTAGCGGGGCTTTCTACGAGCAGTACTTC
V gene: TRBV24-1; D gene: -; clone size: -; J gene: TRBJ2-7; CDR3 protein: CATSPRQGGGEQYF; CDR3 DNA: TGTGCCACCAGTCCCCGACAGGGAGGCGGCGAGCAGTACTTC
V gene: TRBV20-1; D gene: -; clone size: few; J gene: TRBJ1-3; CDR3 protein: CSARDSQGSGNTIYF; CDR3 DNA: TGCAGTGCTAGAGATTCTCAGGGTTCGGGAAACACCATATATTTT
V gene: TRBV29-1; D gene: -; clone size: few; J gene: TRBJ2-3; CDR3 protein: CSVGRGPNTDTQYF; CDR3 DNA: TGCAGCGTTGGGCGGGGGCCGAACACAGATACGCAGTATTTT
V gene: TRBV29-1; D gene: TRBD2; clone size: -; J gene: TRBJ2-1; CDR3 protein: CSVDGLAGEQFF; CDR3 DNA: TGCAGCGTTGACGGACTAGCTGGTGAGCAGTTCTTC
V gene: TRBV4-2; D gene: -; clone size: many; J gene: TRBJ1-6; CDR3 protein: CASSQEARGRGGSPLHF; CDR3 DNA: TGTGCCAGCAGCCAAGAGGCGCGTGGGCGAGGGGGTTCACCCCTCCACTTT
V gene: TRBV7-2; D gene: -; clone size: few; J gene: TRBJ1-6; CDR3 protein: CASSLVAEHNSPLHF; CDR3 DNA: TGTGCCAGCAGCTTAGTGGCGGAACATAATTCACCCCTCCACTTT
V gene: TRBV7-8; D gene: -; clone size: few; J gene: TRBJ2-3; CDR3 protein: CASSLVRLALDTQYF; CDR3 DNA: TGTGCCAGCAGCTTAGTCCGGCTAGCATTAGATACGCAGTATTTT
V gene: TRBV12-5; D gene: TRBD2; clone size: -; J gene: TRBJ2-1; CDR3 protein: CASADGGDNEQFF; CDR3 DNA: TGTGCTAGTGCCGATGGGGGGGACAATGAGCAGTTCTTC
V gene: TRBV7-9; D gene: -; clone size: few; J gene: TRBJ1-3; CDR3 protein: CASSVRSMGGNTIYF; CDR3 DNA: TGTGCCAGCAGCGTCCGCTCCATGGGTGGAAACACCATATATTTT
V gene: TRBV5-5; D gene: -; clone size: -; J gene: TRBJ2-7; CDR3 protein: CASSFGRGPSYEQYF; CDR3 DNA: TGTGCCAGCAGCTTTGGGAGGGGGCCCTCCTACGAGCAGTACTTC
V gene: TRBV7-3; D gene: -; clone size: few; J gene: TRBJ1-1; CDR3 protein: CASSLMGRTEAFF; CDR3 DNA: TGTGCCAGCAGCTTAATGGGGCGCACTGAAGCTTTCTTT
V gene: TRBV5-1; D gene: TRBD2; clone size: -; J gene: TRBJ2-3; CDR3 protein: CASSLTIAGRTDTQYF; CDR3 DNA: TGCGCCAGCAGCCTGACCATAGCGGGACGAACAGATACGCAGTATTTT
V gene: TRBV7-3; D gene: TRBD2; clone size: many; J gene: TRBJ2-1; CDR3 protein: CASSLGLAGNEQFF; CDR3 DNA: TGTGCCAGCAGTTTGGGACTAGCGGGCAATGAGCAGTTCTTC
V gene: TRBV7-8; D gene: TRBD1; clone size: -; J gene: TRBJ2-5; CDR3 protein: CASSLGTGGGWETQYF; CDR3 DNA: TGTGCCAGCAGCTTAGGGACAGGGGGCGGATGGGAGACCCAGTACTTC
V gene: TRBV11-2; D gene: TRBD2; clone size: -; J gene: TRBJ2-5; CDR3 protein: CASDSGGGWETQYF; CDR3 DNA: TGTGCCAGTGATAGCGGGGGGGGCTGGGAGACCCAGTACTTC
V gene: TRBV5-1; D gene: -; clone size: -; J gene: TRBJ1-1; CDR3 protein: CASSLSGDEAFF; CDR3 DNA: TGCGCCAGCAGCTTGTCGGGTGATGAAGCTTTCTTT
V gene: TRBV27; D gene: TRBD2; clone size: few; J gene: TRBJ2-3; CDR3 protein: CASSDSGGLLDTQYF; CDR3 DNA: TGTGCCAGCAGTGATAGCGGGGGGTTGCTGGATACGCAGTATTTT
V gene: TRBV7-9; D gene: -; clone size: -; J gene: TRBJ1-5; CDR3 protein: CASSLGRQPQHF; CDR3 DNA: TGTGCCAGCAGCTTAGGACGTCAGCCCCAGCATTTT
V gene: TRBV20-1; D gene: -; clone size: -; J gene: TRBJ1-3; CDR3 protein: CSARVAHTIYF; CDR3 DNA: TGCAGTGCTAGAGTTGCCCACACCATATATTTT
V gene: TRBV24-1; D gene: -; clone size: -; J gene: TRBJ1-5; CDR3 protein: CATSDPRDGSGGQPQHF; CDR3 DNA: TGTGCCACCAGTGACCCTCGCGATGGCAGCGGCGGTCAGCCCCAGCATTTT
V gene: TRBV6-5; D gene: -; clone size: few; J gene: TRBJ1-1; CDR3 protein: CASSRRPLPNTEAFF; CDR3 DNA: TGTGCCAGCAGTCGCCGACCCCTCCCGAACACTGAAGCTTTCTTT
V gene: TRBV6-6; D gene: TRBD1; clone size: once; J gene: TRBJ2-2; CDR3 protein: CASKGQYTGELFF; CDR3 DNA: TGTGCCAGCAAGGGACAGTACACCGGGGAGCTGTTTTTT
V gene: TRBV5-1; D gene: -; clone size: few; J gene: TRBJ2-7; CDR3 protein: CASSLGHLDEQYF; CDR3 DNA: TGCGCCAGCAGCCTGGGACACCTGGACGAGCAGTACTTC